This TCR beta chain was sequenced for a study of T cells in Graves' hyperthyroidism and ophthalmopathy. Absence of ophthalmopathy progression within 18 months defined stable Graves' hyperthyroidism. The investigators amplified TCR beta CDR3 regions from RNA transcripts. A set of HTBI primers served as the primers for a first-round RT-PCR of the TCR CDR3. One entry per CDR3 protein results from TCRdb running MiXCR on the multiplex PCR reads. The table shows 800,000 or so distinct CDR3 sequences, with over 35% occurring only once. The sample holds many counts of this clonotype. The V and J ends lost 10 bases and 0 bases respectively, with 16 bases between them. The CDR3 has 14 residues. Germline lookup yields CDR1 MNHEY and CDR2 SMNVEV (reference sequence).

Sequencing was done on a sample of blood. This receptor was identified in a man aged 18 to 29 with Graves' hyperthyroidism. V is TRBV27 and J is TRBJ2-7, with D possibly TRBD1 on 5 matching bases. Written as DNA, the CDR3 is TGTGCCACCCGCCTGACAGTGAACTCCTACGAGCAGTACTTC. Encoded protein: CATRLTVNSYEQYF.